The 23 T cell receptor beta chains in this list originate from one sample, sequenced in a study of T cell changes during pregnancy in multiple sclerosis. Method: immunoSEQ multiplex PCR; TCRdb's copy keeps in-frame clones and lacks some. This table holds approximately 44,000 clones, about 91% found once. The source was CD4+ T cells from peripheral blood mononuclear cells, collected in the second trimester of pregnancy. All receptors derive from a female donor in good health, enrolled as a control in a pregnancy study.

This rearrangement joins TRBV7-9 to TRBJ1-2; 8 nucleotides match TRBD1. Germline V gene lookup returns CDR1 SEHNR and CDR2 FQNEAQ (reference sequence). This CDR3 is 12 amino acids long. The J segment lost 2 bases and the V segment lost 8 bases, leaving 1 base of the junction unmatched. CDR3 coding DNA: TGTGCCAGCGGGACAGGCAACTATGGCTACACCTTC. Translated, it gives CASGTGNYGYTF.

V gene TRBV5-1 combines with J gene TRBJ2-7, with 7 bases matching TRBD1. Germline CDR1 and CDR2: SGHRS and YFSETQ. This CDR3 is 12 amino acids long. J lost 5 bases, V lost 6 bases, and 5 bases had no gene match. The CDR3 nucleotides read TGCGCCAGCACCGAACAGGGGAACGAGCAGTACTTC. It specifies CASTEQGNEQYF.

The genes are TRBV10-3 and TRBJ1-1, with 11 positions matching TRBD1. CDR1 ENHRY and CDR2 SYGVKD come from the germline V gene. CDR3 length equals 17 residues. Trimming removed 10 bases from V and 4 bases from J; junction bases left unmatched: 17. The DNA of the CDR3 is TGTGCCACCTATAATCCGGGACAGGGGGTTTGGGGCACTGAAGCTTTCTTT. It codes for CATYNPGQGVWGTEAFF.

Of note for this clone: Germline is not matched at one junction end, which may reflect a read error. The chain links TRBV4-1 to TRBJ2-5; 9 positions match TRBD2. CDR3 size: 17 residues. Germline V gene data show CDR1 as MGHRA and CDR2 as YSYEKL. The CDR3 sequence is CASSQGAAGGPQKTQYF. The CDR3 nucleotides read TGCGCCAGCAGCCAAGGAGCAGCGGGGGGACCCCAAAAGACCCAGTACTTC.

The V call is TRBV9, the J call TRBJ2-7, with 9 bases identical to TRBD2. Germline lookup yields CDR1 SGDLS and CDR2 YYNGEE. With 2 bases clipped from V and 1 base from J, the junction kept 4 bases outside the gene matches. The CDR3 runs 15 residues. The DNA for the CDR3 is TGTGCCAGCAGCGTTCTTGCGGGAGGGTCCTACGAGCAGTACTTC. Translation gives CASSVLAGGSYEQYF.

In DNA, the CDR3 is TGTGCCAGCACCCTAGCTACGGGGACCTACAATGAGCAGTTCTTC. Translated, it gives CASTLATGTYNEQFF. The rearrangement links TRBV7-9 to TRBJ2-1; possibly TRBD2 for D (5 bases). Germline V lookup: CDR1 SEHNR, CDR2 FQNEAQ (reference sequence). CDR3 length: 15 amino acids. V gave up 7 bases and J gave up 2 bases, with 15 bases separating them.

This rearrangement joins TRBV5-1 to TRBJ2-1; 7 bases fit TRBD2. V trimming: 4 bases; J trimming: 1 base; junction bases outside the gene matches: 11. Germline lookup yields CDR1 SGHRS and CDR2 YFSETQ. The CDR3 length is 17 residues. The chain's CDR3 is CASSTPGGSTSYNEQFF. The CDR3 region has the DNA TGCGCCAGCAGCACCCCGGGCGGGAGCACTTCCTACAATGAGCAGTTCTTC.

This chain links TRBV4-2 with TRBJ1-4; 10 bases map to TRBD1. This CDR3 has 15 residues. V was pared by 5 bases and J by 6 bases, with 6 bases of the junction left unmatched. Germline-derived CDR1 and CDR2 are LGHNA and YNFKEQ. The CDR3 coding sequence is TGTGCCAGCAGCTTCAGCGGGACAGGGGATGAAAAACTGTTTTTT. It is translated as CASSFSGTGDEKLFF.

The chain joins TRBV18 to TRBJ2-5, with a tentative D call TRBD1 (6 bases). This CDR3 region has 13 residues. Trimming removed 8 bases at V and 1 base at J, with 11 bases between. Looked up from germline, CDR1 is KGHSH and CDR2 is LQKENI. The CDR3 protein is CASNRDTQETQYF. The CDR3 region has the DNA TGTGCCAGCAACCGGGACACCCAAGAGACCCAGTACTTC. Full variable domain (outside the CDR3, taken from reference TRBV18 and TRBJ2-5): NAGVMQNPRHLVRRRGQEARLRCSPMKGHSHVYWYRQLPEEGLKFMVYLQKENIIDESGMPKERFSAEFPKEGPSILRIQQVVRGDSAAYFCASNRDTQETQYFGPGTRLLVL.

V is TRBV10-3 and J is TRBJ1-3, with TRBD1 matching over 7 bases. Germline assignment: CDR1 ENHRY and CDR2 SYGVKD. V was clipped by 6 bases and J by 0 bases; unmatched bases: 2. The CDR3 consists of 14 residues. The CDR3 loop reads CAISRDSSGNTIYF. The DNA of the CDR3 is TGTGCCATCAGCCGGGACAGCTCTGGAAACACCATATATTTT.

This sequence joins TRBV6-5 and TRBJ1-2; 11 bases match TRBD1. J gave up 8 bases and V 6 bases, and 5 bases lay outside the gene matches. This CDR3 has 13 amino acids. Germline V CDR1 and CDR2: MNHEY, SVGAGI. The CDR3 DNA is TGTGCCAGCAGGAGGACAGGGGGCAACGGCTACACCTTC. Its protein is CASRRTGGNGYTF.

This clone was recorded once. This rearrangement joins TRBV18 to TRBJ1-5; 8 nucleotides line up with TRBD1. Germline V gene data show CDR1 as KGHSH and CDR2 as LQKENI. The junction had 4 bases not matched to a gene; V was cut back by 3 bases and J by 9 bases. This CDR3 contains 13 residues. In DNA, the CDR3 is TGTGCCAGCTCACCTGGCACAGGGGGGCCCCAGCATTTT. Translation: CASSPGTGGPQHF.

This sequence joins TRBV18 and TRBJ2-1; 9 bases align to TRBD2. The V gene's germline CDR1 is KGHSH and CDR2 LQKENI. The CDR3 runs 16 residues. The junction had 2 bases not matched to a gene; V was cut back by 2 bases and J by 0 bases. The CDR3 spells CASSPSGRSSYNEQFF. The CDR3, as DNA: TGTGCCAGCTCACCAAGCGGGAGGAGCTCCTACAATGAGCAGTTCTTC.

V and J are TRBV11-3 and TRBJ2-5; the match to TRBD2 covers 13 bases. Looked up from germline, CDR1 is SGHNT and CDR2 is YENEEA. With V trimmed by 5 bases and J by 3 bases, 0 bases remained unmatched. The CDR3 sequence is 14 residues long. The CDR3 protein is CASSGTSGKETQYF. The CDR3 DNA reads TGTGCCAGCAGCGGGACTAGCGGGAAAGAGACCCAGTACTTC.

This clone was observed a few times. CDR3 nucleotide sequence: TGTGCCAGCAGTGAAGTCATGGGCGAAAAACTGTTTTTT. This sequence encodes CASSEVMGEKLFF. V is TRBV6-1 and J is TRBJ1-4; D remains ambiguous. The CDR3 has 13 amino acids. Trimming cost V 1 base and J 8 bases, with 8 bases left between them. CDR1 is MNHNS, CDR2 SASEGT, per germline.

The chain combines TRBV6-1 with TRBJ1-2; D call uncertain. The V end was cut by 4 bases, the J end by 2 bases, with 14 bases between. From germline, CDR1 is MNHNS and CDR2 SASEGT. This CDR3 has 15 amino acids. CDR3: CASSASLRGNYGYTF. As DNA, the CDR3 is TGTGCCAGCAGTGCCTCATTGCGGGGAAACTATGGCTACACCTTC.

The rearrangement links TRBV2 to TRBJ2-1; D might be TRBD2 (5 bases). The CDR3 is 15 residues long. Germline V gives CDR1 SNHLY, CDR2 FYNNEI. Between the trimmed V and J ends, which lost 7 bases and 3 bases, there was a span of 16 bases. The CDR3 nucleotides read TGTGCCAGCACCGAGGGAAGACTGATCTACAATGAGCAGTTCTTC. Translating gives CASTEGRLIYNEQFF.

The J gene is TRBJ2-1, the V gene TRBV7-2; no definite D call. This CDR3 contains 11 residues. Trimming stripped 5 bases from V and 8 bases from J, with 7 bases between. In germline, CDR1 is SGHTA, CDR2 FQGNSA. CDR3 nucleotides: TGTGCCAGCAGCCCTATCGATGAGCAGTTCTTC. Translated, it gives CASSPIDEQFF.

The CDR3 here is CASSPLGPSTSTDTQYF. DNA of the CDR3: TGTGCCAGCAGCCCCCTAGGCCCCTCTACTAGCACAGATACGCAGTATTTT. The chain combines TRBV7-3 with TRBJ2-3; D ambiguous. V lost 5 bases to trimming and J lost 0 bases, with 18 bases between them. The V gene's germline CDR1 is SGHTA and CDR2 FQGTGA. The CDR3 sequence is 17 residues long.

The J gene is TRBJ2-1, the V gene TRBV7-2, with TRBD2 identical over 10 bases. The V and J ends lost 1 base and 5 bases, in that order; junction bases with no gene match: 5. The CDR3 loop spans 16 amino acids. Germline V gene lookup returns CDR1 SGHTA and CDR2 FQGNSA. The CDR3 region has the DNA TGTGCCAGCAGCTTAGTATGGCTAGCGGGGGACAATGAGCAGTTCTTC. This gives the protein CASSLVWLAGDNEQFF.

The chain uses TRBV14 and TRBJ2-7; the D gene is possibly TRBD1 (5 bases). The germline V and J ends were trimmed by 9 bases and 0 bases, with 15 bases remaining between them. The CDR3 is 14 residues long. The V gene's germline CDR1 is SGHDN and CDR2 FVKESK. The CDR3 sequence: CARDTGSSSYEQYF. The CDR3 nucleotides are TGTGCCAGGGACACAGGTTCGAGCTCCTACGAGCAGTACTTC.

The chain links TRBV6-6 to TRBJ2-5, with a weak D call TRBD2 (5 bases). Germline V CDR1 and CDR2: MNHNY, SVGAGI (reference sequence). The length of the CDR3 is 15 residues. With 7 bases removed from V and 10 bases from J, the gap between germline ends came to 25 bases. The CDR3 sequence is CASTNPSSTRWGQYF. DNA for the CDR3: TGTGCCAGCACCAACCCATCTAGCACACGCTGGGGCCAGTACTTC.

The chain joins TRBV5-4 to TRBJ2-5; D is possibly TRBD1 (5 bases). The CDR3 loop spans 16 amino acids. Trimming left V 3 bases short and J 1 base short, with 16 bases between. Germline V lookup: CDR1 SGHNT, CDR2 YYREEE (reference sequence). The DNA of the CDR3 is TGTGCCAGCAGCTCTGGGCCGGGCCAGGGCCAAGAGACCCAGTACTTC. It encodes CASSSGPGQGQETQYF.